This T cell receptor (beta chain) was documented in a study of T cells after yellow fever vaccination. CDR3 length equals 13 residues. V lost 4 bases and J lost 7; bases outside the gene matches: 7. Regarding the study as a whole: A large majority of primary-vaccination clones showed up again after the booster (about 97% CD4, around 85% CD8).

It was through 5'RACE template switching that TCR cDNA was made, with a universal primer site and UMIs added. TCRdb reprocessed the 5' RACE reads via MiXCR and lists one record per CDR3 protein. This repertoire shows a few hundred thousand distinct CDR3 sequences, 15% to 20% found once; its top ten account for roughly 13%. About this clonotype: The antigen remains undetermined.

The V gene is TRBV12-3 or TRBV12-4, the J gene TRBJ2-7; 7 bases line up with TRBD1. The TCR originated in a man younger than 45 who received the YFV17D yellow fever vaccine. The sequencing used PBMCs, collected 15 days after the yellow fever booster vaccination. Here the CDR3 reads CASSYAGGREQYF. DNA of the CDR3: TGTGCCAGCAGTTATGCAGGGGGTAGGGAGCAGTACTTC.